Listed below are T cell receptor beta chains from one sample, sequenced in a study of blood T cells in healthy people across ages. TCRdb called the 5' RACE reads again in MiXCR, with one record for every CDR3 protein. The sample shows about 1.4 million distinct CDR3 sequences, 55% to 75% of them seen only once. The material sequenced was blood. The receptors derive from a man aged 18 to 29 in good health. CDR3s include the opening cysteine and the closing phenylalanine or tryptophan. A D gene is named only where the DNA matches it firmly. Clone size appears in some rows only: once, few, many, or a class for an expanded clone.

CDR3 length,J gene,clone size,V gene,D gene,CDR3 DNA,CDR3 protein
15,TRBJ2-7,.,TRBV4-3,.,TGCGCCAGCAGCCAGTGGGACACCGCGTCCTACGAGCAGTACTTC,CASSQWDTASYEQYF
15,TRBJ2-3,once,TRBV9,.,TGTGCCAGCACGACCCGCGGGCTAGACACAGATACGCAGTATTTT,CASTTRGLDTDTQYF
14,TRBJ1-2,.,TRBV20-1,TRBD1,TGCAGTACAAGTGCTACCGGACAGGTCGGTGGCTACACCTTC,CSTSATGQVGGYTF
11,TRBJ2-7,few,TRBV20-1,.,TGCAGTGCTAGTCTTCCTGGTGAGCAGTACTTC,CSASLPGEQYF
16,TRBJ1-2,.,TRBV3-1,.,TGTGCCAGCAGCCTAACATCGGACAGCCGCTCCTATGGCTACACCTTC,CASSLTSDSRSYGYTF
12,TRBJ2-1,few,TRBV3-1,.,TGTGCCAGCAATGGGGGGCACAATGAGCAGTTCTTC,CASNGGHNEQFF
14,TRBJ1-3,.,TRBV12-3/TRBV12-4,.,TGTGCCAGCAGTGCCCCCAACCTCGGAAACACCATATATTTT,CASSAPNLGNTIYF
15,TRBJ1-1,.,TRBV4-1,TRBD1,TGCGCCAGCAGCCAGCCCTTATCCCAGGGGGATGAAGCTTTCTTT,CASSQPLSQGDEAFF
15,TRBJ2-5,few,TRBV7-9,.,TGTGCCAGCAGCTTAAATCCGGCGGCGAAAGAGACCCAGTACTTC,CASSLNPAAKETQYF
16,TRBJ1-4,.,TRBV25-1,.,TGTGCCAGCAGTGAACGACGGGGGGCGAAGAATGAAAAACTGTTTTTT,CASSERRGAKNEKLFF
13,TRBJ1-2,.,TRBV11-1,.,TGTGCCAGCAGCCCCCGGTGGAACTATGGCTACACCTTC,CASSPRWNYGYTF
15,TRBJ1-4,.,TRBV7-2,TRBD1,TGTGCCAGCAGCTGGGACAGCGCAACTAATGAAAAACTGTTTTTT,CASSWDSATNEKLFF
16,TRBJ2-1,few,TRBV20-1,.,TGCAGTGCTTCGGACTATCTCGTTTCAGTTGACAATGAGCAGTTCTTC,CSASDYLVSVDNEQFF